These 18 T cell receptor beta chains came from one sample sequenced in a study of OX40 agonist ivuxolimab in advanced cancers. TCRdb's copy holds only in-frame clones and misses some; the assay was immunoSEQ multiplex PCR. The data show fewer than 90,000 clones, about 85% seen once. The sequences come from CD4+ or CD8+ T cells sorted from blood, collected in a trial of the OX40 agonist ivuxolimab. The receptors stem from an adult with an advanced solid tumor such as melanoma, head and neck, liver or kidney cancer.

This chain connects TRBV11-2 to TRBJ2-2; D possibly corresponds to TRBD2 (5 bases). CDR3 size: 14 residues. The V gene lost 5 bases and the J gene lost 5 bases, with 12 bases spanning the gap. CDR1 SGHAT and CDR2 FQNNGV come from the germline V gene. CDR3 sequence: CASSPSTGTGELFF. The CDR3 region has the DNA TGTGCCAGCAGCCCCTCGACGGGAACCGGGGAGCTGTTTTTT.

The chain employs TRBV5-6 and TRBJ2-7; D is possibly TRBD1 or TRBD2 (6 bases each). The ends were cut back, 3 bases at V and 1 base at J, with 23 bases in the middle. The CDR3 is 18 residues long. Germline V CDR1 and CDR2: SGHDT, YYEEEE. As DNA, the CDR3 is TGTGCCAGCAGCTGGCTACAGGGTGGAATGGGGAGGTCCTACGAGCAGTACTTC. It specifies CASSWLQGGMGRSYEQYF.

J is TRBJ1-3 and V is TRBV7-2, with D tentatively TRBD1 (6 bases). The germline V and J ends were trimmed by 5 bases and 4 bases, with 12 bases remaining between them. Germline V CDR1 and CDR2: SGHTA, FQGNSA. This CDR3 is 14 amino acids long. The DNA for the CDR3 is TGTGCCAGCAGCATACAGGGTTCCGGAAACACCATATATTTT. Protein product: CASSIQGSGNTIYF.

This sequence joins TRBV16 and TRBJ1-2; D may be TRBD1 (6 bases). The CDR3 consists of 14 residues. Looked up from germline, CDR1 is KGHSY and CDR2 is FQNENV. V lost 2 bases and J 5 bases, leaving 12 bases between the germline ends. The CDR3 protein is CASSQIPGAYGYTF. Written as DNA, the CDR3 is TGTGCCAGCAGCCAAATTCCGGGGGCATATGGCTACACCTTC.

This chain links TRBV5-4 with TRBJ2-7; a weak D match, TRBD2 (6 bases). CDR3 size: 14 residues. V was trimmed by 3 bases and J by 9 bases, leaving 19 bases between them. Germline CDR1 SGHNT, CDR2 YYREEE (reference sequence). CDR3 nucleotide sequence: TGTGCCAGCAGCTACAAGGCGGGGTTTGGGGGGCAGTACTTC. Protein: CASSYKAGFGGQYF.

This chain uses TRBV9 with TRBJ2-7, with 11 positions matching TRBD1. Trimming at V came to 0 bases and at J to 4 bases, leaving 3 bases not matched to a gene. Germline V gene data show CDR1 as SGDLS and CDR2 as YYNGEE. The CDR3 has 15 amino acids. This CDR3 is CASSVAGTGGYEQYF. DNA of the CDR3: TGTGCCAGCAGCGTAGCCGGGACAGGGGGGTACGAGCAGTACTTC. The full variable domain, in which reference TRBV9 and TRBJ2-7 provide the parts outside the CDR3, is DSGVTQTPKHLITATGQRVTLRCSPRSGDLSVYWYQQSLDQGLQFLIQYYNGEERAKGNILERFSAQQFPDLHSELNLSSLELGDSALYFCASSVAGTGGYEQYFGPGTRLTVT.

The chain employs TRBV29-1 and TRBJ2-2; D unresolved. This CDR3 is built from 11 residues. The germline V gene encodes CDR1 SQVTM and CDR2 ANQGSEA. The germline V and J ends were trimmed by 4 bases and 5 bases, with 5 bases remaining between them. The CDR3 DNA sequence: TGCAGCGTTGGATTAACCGGGGAGCTGTTTTTT. It translates to CSVGLTGELFF.

This clone is a singleton in its sample. The chain links TRBV19 to TRBJ2-7; D is perhaps TRBD2 (5 bases). The CDR3 is 16 amino acids. Germline V gene data show CDR1 as LNHDA and CDR2 as SQIVND (reference sequence). The germline V and J ends were trimmed by 3 bases and 5 bases, with 20 bases remaining between them. CDR3 region: CASSISRVASPNEQYF. The DNA of the CDR3 is TGTGCCAGTAGTATCTCGCGGGTGGCATCTCCCAACGAGCAGTACTTC.

The J gene is TRBJ1-1, the V gene TRBV11-3; D unresolved. The V and J ends lost 5 bases and 4 bases respectively, with 14 bases between them. The V gene's germline CDR1 is SGHNT and CDR2 YENEEA. The CDR3 sequence is 14 residues long. CDR3: CASSLGSYGTEAFF. CDR3 sequence (DNA): TGTGCCAGCAGCCTTGGATCGTACGGCACTGAAGCTTTCTTT.

The chain recombines TRBV6-5 with TRBJ1-5; the D gene is possibly TRBD1 (6 bases). CDR1 is MNHEY, CDR2 SVGAGI, per germline. CDR3 length equals 12 residues. The V end lost 6 bases, the J end lost 5 bases, and 8 bases lay between the germline ends. The CDR3 DNA sequence: TGTGCCAGCAGCGAGGGGGATCAGCCCCAGCATTTT. This gives the protein CASSEGDQPQHF.

This sequence joins TRBV9 and TRBJ1-3; unclear D gene. Germline CDR1 reads SGDLS; CDR2 reads YYNGEE. Trimming took off 5 bases at V and 4 bases at J, with 7 bases between the two ends. This CDR3 is built from 12 residues. The CDR3 loop is CASSYQGNTIYF. The CDR3, as DNA: TGTGCCAGCAGTTACCAGGGAAACACCATATATTTT.

The V call is TRBV20-1, the J call TRBJ2-5, with TRBD1 as a possible D gene (5 bases). The CDR3 covers 8 residues. Germline CDR1 and CDR2: DFQATT and SNEGSKA (reference sequence). The V end was cut by 8 bases, the J end by 12 bases, with 10 bases between. CDR3 amino acids: CSYKGEYF. The CDR3, as DNA: TGCAGTTACAAAGGGGAGTACTTC.

J is TRBJ1-1 and V is TRBV18, with unresolved D. The CDR3 has 13 amino acids. Germline CDR1 is KGHSH and CDR2 is LQKENI. The V end lost 3 bases, the J end lost 3 bases, and 8 bases lay between the germline ends. CDR3 nucleotide sequence: TGTGCCAGCTCACCCCTCCCAGACACTGAAGCTTTCTTT. Translation gives CASSPLPDTEAFF. The full variable domain, rest sourced from reference TRBV18 and TRBJ1-1, is NAGVMQNPRHLVRRRGQEARLRCSPMKGHSHVYWYRQLPEEGLKFMVYLQKENIIDESGMPKERFSAEFPKEGPSILRIQQVVRGDSAAYFCASSPLPDTEAFFGQGTRLTVV.

V is TRBV30 and J is TRBJ1-5, with a tentative D call TRBD1 (5 bases). Germline V lookup: CDR1 GTSNPN, CDR2 SVGIG (reference sequence). Trimming removed 2 bases at V and 3 bases at J, with 11 bases between. The CDR3 length is 14 residues. CDR3 protein: CAWSRGVVNQPQHF. The CDR3 region has the DNA TGTGCCTGGAGTCGGGGGGTCGTCAATCAGCCCCAGCATTTT.

V is TRBV10-3 and J is TRBJ1-1; TRBD1 matches at 7 bases. Germline V lookup: CDR1 ENHRY, CDR2 SYGVKD. This CDR3 is built from 14 residues. V shed 6 bases and J 2 bases; nucleotides not matched to a gene: 6. The CDR3 is CAISFQGGNTEAFF. As DNA, the CDR3 is TGTGCCATCAGCTTTCAGGGGGGAAACACTGAAGCTTTCTTT.

The V and J genes are TRBV7-9 and TRBJ2-5; D is unresolved. The V and J ends lost 2 bases and 4 bases respectively, with 11 bases between them. The CDR3 covers 14 residues. Germline CDR1 and CDR2: SEHNR and FQNEAQ (reference sequence). The CDR3 region is CASSLYRELETQYF. CDR3 nucleotide sequence: TGTGCCAGCAGCTTATATAGAGAACTAGAGACCCAGTACTTC. Looking up the rest from reference TRBV7-9 and TRBJ2-5 gives the full variable domain: DTGVSQNPRHKITKRGQNVTFRCDPISEHNRLYWYRQTLGQGPEFLTYFQNEAQLEKSRLLSDRFSAERPKGSFSTLEIQRTEQGDSAMYLCASSLYRELETQYFGPGTRLLVL.

The chain is built from TRBV28 and TRBJ1-2, with a tentative D call TRBD1 (6 bases). In germline, CDR1 is MDHEN, CDR2 SYDVKM. V was shortened by 6 bases and J by 3 bases, with 14 bases between the two germline ends. The CDR3 totals 14 residues. The CDR3 DNA reads TGTGCCAGCAGCGGAGGACAGAGATACTATGGCTACACCTTC. It specifies CASSGGQRYYGYTF.

There are a few counts of this clone. The chain joins TRBV4-3 to TRBJ2-7; 16 bases map to TRBD2. Germline V gene data show CDR1 as LGHNA and CDR2 as YSLEER. This CDR3 has 17 residues. V dropped 2 bases and J dropped 1; count of bases not matched to a gene: 2. The CDR3 region has the DNA TGCGCCAGCAGCCAATGGGGACTAGCGGGAGGGTCCTACGAGCAGTACTTC. Protein product: CASSQWGLAGGSYEQYF.